This TCR beta chain derives from a study of blood T cells in healthy people across ages. Study-wide results and caveats: Observed TCR beta diversity showed a strong correlation with the percentage of naive T cells as measured by flow cytometry. Among long-lived donors, naive CD4+ cells were more numerous and diversity higher than in aged donors.

Isolation yielded PBMCs, at least 6 million per sample, in every case. With respect to this clonotype: Its antigen remains unidentified.

The CDR3 runs 14 residues. Trimming cost V 5 bases and J 11 bases; bases outside gene matches: 14. CDR1 is SGHAT and CDR2 is FQNNGV in the germline V gene. PCR was performed a second time for about 7 to 12 cycles using a sample-barcoded 5' primer and a J-beta primer mix. Unique molecular identifiers of 12 random nucleotides labeled each cDNA. TCRdb independently ran MiXCR on the 5' RACE reads; one entry per CDR3 protein. The table has around 940,000 distinct CDR3 sequences, about 51% seen once; the top ten hold about a fifth. Sequencing was carried out using blood. V gene TRBV11-2 combines with J gene TRBJ2-5; TRBD2 aligns across 7 bases. The clonotype comes from a woman aged 55-70 years in good health. CDR3 region: CASSNGLDRNEQYF. CDR3 bases: TGTGCCAGCAGCAACGGACTAGATAGGAATGAGCAGTACTTC.